These T cell receptor beta chains were read from a single sample in a study of cytomegalovirus exposure and HLA in healthy donors. Using immunoSEQ multiplex PCR, the repertoire was profiled, and TCRdb retains in-frame clones only, with some absent. The table shows some 250,000 clones, with about 81% occurring only once. Sequencing was done on a sample of PBMCs. These receptors originate from a woman aged 60-70 years in good health and CMV-seropositive. CDR3s include the opening cysteine and the closing phenylalanine or tryptophan. Each record gives: V gene, J gene, D gene, clone size, CDR3 protein, CDR3 DNA. The D gene is left open where the match is weak. Where a row states a size, it is once, few, many or the class of an expanded clone; other rows omit it.

V: TRBV9; J: TRBJ2-7; D: .; size: .; CDR3: CASSVEASVLYEQYF; DNA: TGTGCCAGCAGCGTAGAAGCCTCGGTCCTCTACGAGCAGTACTTC
V: TRBV2; J: TRBJ1-1; D: .; size: .; CDR3: CASRQRHMNTEAFF; DNA: TGTGCCAGCCGACAGCGCCACATGAACACTGAAGCTTTCTTT
V: TRBV19; J: TRBJ1-5; D: TRBD1; size: .; CDR3: CASTRDRGQPQHF; DNA: TGTGCCAGTACTCGGGACAGGGGTCAGCCCCAGCATTTT
V: TRBV6-6; J: TRBJ2-1; D: TRBD2; size: .; CDR3: CASRHSGSGAYNEQFF; DNA: TGTGCCAGCAGACATAGCGGGAGTGGGGCCTACAATGAGCAGTTCTTC
V: TRBV7-9; J: TRBJ1-1; D: .; size: .; CDR3: CASSFSGGMNTEAFF; DNA: TGTGCCAGCAGCTTTTCGGGAGGCATGAACACTGAAGCTTTCTTT
V: TRBV30; J: TRBJ2-7; D: .; size: .; CDR3: CAWSVGGSTYEQYF; DNA: TGTGCCTGGAGTGTAGGAGGGTCTACCTACGAGCAGTACTTC
V: TRBV4-2; J: TRBJ2-3; D: TRBD2; size: once; CDR3: CASSQTSGRALLDTQYF; DNA: TGTGCCAGCAGCCAAACTAGCGGGAGGGCACTTTTAGATACGCAGTATTTT
V: TRBV5-5; J: TRBJ2-5; D: TRBD1; size: once; CDR3: CASSRRGQEETQYF; DNA: TGTGCCAGCAGCCGACGAGGACAGGAAGAGACCCAGTACTTC
V: TRBV5-4; J: TRBJ2-7; D: .; size: .; CDR3: CASSLARGREQYF; DNA: TGTGCCAGCAGCTTGGCCAGGGGAAGGGAGCAGTACTTC
V: TRBV19; J: TRBJ1-5; D: .; size: .; CDR3: CAAWLSGSNQPQHF; DNA: TGTGCCGCCTGGTTATCGGGGAGCAATCAGCCCCAGCATTTT
V: TRBV7-3; J: TRBJ2-5; D: .; size: .; CDR3: CASSLWRGPKETQYF; DNA: TGTGCCAGCAGCCTCTGGCGCGGGCCAAAAGAGACCCAGTACTTC
V: TRBV4-1; J: TRBJ2-7; D: .; size: .; CDR3: CASSQEGGLVF; DNA: TGCGCCAGCAGCCAAGAGGGCGGACTCGTCTTC
V: TRBV14; J: TRBJ1-3; D: .; size: .; CDR3: CASSPQGNTIYF; DNA: TGTGCCAGCAGCCCGCAGGGAAACACCATATATTTT
V: TRBV5-1; J: TRBJ1-2; D: TRBD1; size: .; CDR3: CASSPQGASYGYTF; DNA: TGCGCCAGCAGCCCCCAGGGGGCTAGCTATGGCTACACCTTC
V: TRBV4-1; J: TRBJ2-1; D: .; size: .; CDR3: CASSYWKGVTLHEQFF; DNA: TGCGCCAGCAGCTATTGGAAGGGGGTAACCCTCCATGAGCAGTTCTTC
V: TRBV5-1; J: TRBJ1-3; D: TRBD1; size: .; CDR3: CASTGQALSSGNTIYF; DNA: TGCGCCAGCACCGGACAGGCCTTGAGCTCTGGAAACACCATATATTTT
V: TRBV28; J: TRBJ2-2; D: TRBD1; size: .; CDR3: CASNPGQLTGELFF; DNA: TGTGCCAGCAATCCGGGACAGCTCACCGGGGAGCTGTTTTTT
V: TRBV21-1; J: TRBJ1-4; D: .; size: .; CDR3: CARVPGQLNEKLFF; DNA: TGTGCCAGAGTGCCGGGACAGTTAAATGAAAAACTGTTTTTT
V: TRBV6-1; J: TRBJ2-1; D: TRBD2; size: .; CDR3: CASTWRTSYNEQFF; DNA: TGTGCCAGCACCTGGAGGACTAGCTACAATGAGCAGTTCTTC
V: TRBV6-6; J: TRBJ1-4; D: .; size: once; CDR3: CASSYGAGVNEKLFF; DNA: TGTGCCAGCAGTTACGGGGCAGGGGTAAATGAAAAACTGTTTTTT
V: TRBV7-9; J: TRBJ2-7; D: TRBD2; size: .; CDR3: CASSLVAGGYEQYF; DNA: TGTGCCAGCAGCTTAGTTGCGGGAGGGTACGAGCAGTACTTC
V: TRBV28; J: TRBJ1-2; D: TRBD1; size: .; CDR3: CASMGQGLGYGYTF; DNA: TGTGCCAGCATGGGACAGGGGTTAGGTTATGGCTACACCTTC
V: TRBV5-1; J: TRBJ2-3; D: .; size: .; CDR3: CASSLPGSTDTQYF; DNA: TGCGCCAGCAGCTTGCCGGGTAGCACAGATACGCAGTATTTT
V: TRBV6-6; J: TRBJ1-4; D: TRBD1; size: few; CDR3: CASSIQGEKLFF; DNA: TGTGCCAGCAGTATACAGGGGGAAAAACTGTTTTTT
V: TRBV18; J: TRBJ1-1; D: .; size: .; CDR3: CASSPLRGNTEAFF; DNA: TGTGCCAGCTCACCACTAAGGGGGAACACTGAAGCTTTCTTT
V: TRBV19; J: TRBJ2-7; D: TRBD1; size: .; CDR3: CASSPRDRNPSEQYF; DNA: TGTGCCAGTAGTCCCCGGGACAGAAATCCGTCGGAGCAGTACTTC
V: TRBV4-1; J: TRBJ2-7; D: TRBD1; size: .; CDR3: CASSQGQMYEQYF; DNA: TGCGCCAGCAGCCAGGGACAGATGTACGAGCAGTACTTC
V: TRBV5-6; J: TRBJ2-6; D: .; size: few; CDR3: CASSDTGRVGSAGANVLTF; DNA: TGTGCCAGCAGCGATACAGGACGCGTCGGCTCCGCTGGGGCCAACGTCCTGACTTTC
V: TRBV2; J: TRBJ2-1; D: TRBD2; size: .; CDR3: CASKGLVYNEQFF; DNA: TGTGCCAGCAAGGGACTAGTCTACAATGAGCAGTTCTTC
V: TRBV5-1; J: TRBJ2-3; D: .; size: .; CDR3: CASSPGDTLGKDTQYF; DNA: TGCGCCAGCAGCCCCGGGGACACCCTAGGAAAAGATACGCAGTATTTT
V: TRBV7-2; J: TRBJ2-7; D: .; size: .; CDR3: CASSSGQTYEQYF; DNA: TGTGCCAGCAGCTCCGGACAAACCTACGAGCAGTACTTC
V: TRBV7-2; J: TRBJ2-5; D: TRBD2; size: .; CDR3: CASSPGTSGFQETQYF; DNA: TGTGCCAGCAGTCCCGGGACTAGCGGATTTCAAGAGACCCAGTACTTC
V: TRBV25-1; J: TRBJ1-4; D: .; size: .; CDR3: CASHQGGPHEKLFF; DNA: TGTGCCAGCCATCAAGGAGGGCCTCATGAAAAACTGTTTTTT
V: TRBV11-2; J: TRBJ2-5; D: .; size: .; CDR3: CASSAGREMETQYF; DNA: TGTGCCAGCAGCGCGGGACGCGAAATGGAGACCCAGTACTTC
V: TRBV5-5; J: TRBJ2-5; D: TRBD2; size: many; CDR3: CASSLEGLAGGPGQETQYF; DNA: TGTGCCAGCAGCTTGGAAGGGCTAGCGGGAGGGCCTGGGCAAGAGACCCAGTACTTC
V: TRBV27; J: TRBJ2-7; D: TRBD2; size: .; CDR3: CASSLSPTSGDEQYF; DNA: TGTGCCAGCAGTTTATCCCCGACTAGCGGAGATGAGCAGTACTTC
V: TRBV27; J: TRBJ2-7; D: TRBD1; size: .; CDR3: CASSLFSRQGAEEQYF; DNA: TGTGCCAGCAGTTTGTTCTCAAGACAGGGGGCCGAGGAGCAGTACTTC
V: TRBV7-2; J: TRBJ2-7; D: TRBD2; size: .; CDR3: CASSLSGRGGRYEQYF; DNA: TGTGCCAGCAGCTTAAGTGGGCGAGGCGGGAGGTACGAGCAGTACTTC
V: TRBV28; J: TRBJ2-4; D: .; size: .; CDR3: CATSGADLAKNIQYF; DNA: TGTGCCACCTCAGGGGCGGACCTAGCCAAAAACATTCAGTACTTC
V: TRBV19; J: TRBJ2-7; D: .; size: .; CDR3: CASSTGQRTYEQYF; DNA: TGTGCCAGTAGTACCGGACAGCGCACCTACGAGCAGTACTTC
V: TRBV9; J: TRBJ2-3; D: TRBD2; size: .; CDR3: CASSVGSGWWEGLGTDTQYF; DNA: TGTGCCAGCAGCGTAGGCTCCGGGTGGTGGGAGGGCCTGGGCACAGATACGCAGTATTTT